This TCR beta chain was documented in a study of blood T cell repertoires in COVID-19. This CDR3 is 15 amino acids long. CDR1 is KGHSH, CDR2 LQKENI, per germline. Trimming took off 4 bases at V and 4 bases at J, with 16 bases between the two ends. Original methodology: Reference gene primer amplification yielded estimated nucleated cell counts. Some clones are missing from TCRdb's copy, which holds only in-frame ones; the method was immunoSEQ multiplex PCR. V, J and clone size are those of that table, while D and trimming were read from the DNA. This repertoire shows 220,000 or so clones, 90% found once; its top ten account for around 15%. Recruits, aged roughly 18 to 95 years, lived in 24 US areas. In the 2 weeks before study entry, exposed participants met a COVID-19 case, which was PCR-confirmed or clinician-diagnosed.

The source material was PBMCs or T cells enriched from blood (not recorded which). This chain uses TRBV18 with TRBJ1-1, with TRBD1 as a possible D gene (6 bases). The sequence derives from a man in his thirties or forties who had been exposed to COVID-19. The CDR3 coding sequence is TGTGCCAGCTCACTAGGGACACCAGAAGCCACTGAAGCTTTCTTT. Amino acid sequence: CASSLGTPEATEAFF.